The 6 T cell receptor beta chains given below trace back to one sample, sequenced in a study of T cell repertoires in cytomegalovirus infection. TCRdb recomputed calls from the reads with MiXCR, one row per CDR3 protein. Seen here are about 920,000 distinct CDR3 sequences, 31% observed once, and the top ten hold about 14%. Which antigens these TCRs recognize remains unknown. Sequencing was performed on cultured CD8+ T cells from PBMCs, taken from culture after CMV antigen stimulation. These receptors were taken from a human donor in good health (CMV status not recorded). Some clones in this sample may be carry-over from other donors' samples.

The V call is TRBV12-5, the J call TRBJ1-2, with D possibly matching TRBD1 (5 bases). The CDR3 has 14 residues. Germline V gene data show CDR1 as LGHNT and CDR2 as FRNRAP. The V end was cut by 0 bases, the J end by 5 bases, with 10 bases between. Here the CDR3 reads CASGLVRRDYGYTF. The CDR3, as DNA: TGTGCTAGTGGTTTGGTACGCAGGGATTATGGCTACACCTTC.

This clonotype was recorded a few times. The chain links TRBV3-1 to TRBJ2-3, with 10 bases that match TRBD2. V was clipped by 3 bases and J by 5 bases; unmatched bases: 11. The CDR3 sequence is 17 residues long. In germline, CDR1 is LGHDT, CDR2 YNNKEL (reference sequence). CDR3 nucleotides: TGTGCCAGCAGCCAGTATGGACAGCGGGGGGGCGAAGATACGCAGTATTTT. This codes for CASSQYGQRGGEDTQYF.

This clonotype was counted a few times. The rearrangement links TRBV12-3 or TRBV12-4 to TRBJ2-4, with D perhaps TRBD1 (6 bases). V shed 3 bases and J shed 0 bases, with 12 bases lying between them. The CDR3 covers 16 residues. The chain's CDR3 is CASSFGQTLAKNIQYF. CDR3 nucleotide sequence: TGTGCCAGCAGTTTCGGACAGACCCTAGCCAAAAACATTCAGTACTTC.

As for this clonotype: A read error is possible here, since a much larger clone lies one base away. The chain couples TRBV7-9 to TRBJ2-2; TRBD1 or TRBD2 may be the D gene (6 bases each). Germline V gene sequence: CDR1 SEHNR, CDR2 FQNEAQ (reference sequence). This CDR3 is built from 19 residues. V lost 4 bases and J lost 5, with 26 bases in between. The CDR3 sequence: CASSSSTRKGGALTGELFF. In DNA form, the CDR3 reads TGTGCCAGCAGCTCTTCGACTAGAAAGGGGGGTGCCTTAACCGGGGAGCTGTTTTTT.

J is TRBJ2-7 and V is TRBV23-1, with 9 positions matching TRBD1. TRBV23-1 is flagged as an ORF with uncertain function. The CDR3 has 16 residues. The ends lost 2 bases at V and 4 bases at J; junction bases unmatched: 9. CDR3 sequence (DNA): TGCGCCAGCAGTCAACGGGACAGGGTGGTAGAATACGAGCAGTACTTC. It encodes CASSQRDRVVEYEQYF.

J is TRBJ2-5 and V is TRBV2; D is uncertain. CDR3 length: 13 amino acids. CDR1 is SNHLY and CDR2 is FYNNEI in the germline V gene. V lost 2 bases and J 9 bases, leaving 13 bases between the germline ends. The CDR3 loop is CASSEFLRKSQYF. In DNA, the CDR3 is TGTGCCAGCAGTGAATTCTTAAGAAAGTCCCAGTACTTC. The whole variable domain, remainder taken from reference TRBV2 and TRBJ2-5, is EPEVTQTPSHQVTQMGQEVILRCVPISNHLYFYWYRQILGQKVEFLVSFYNNEISEKSEIFDDQFSVERPDGSNFTLKIRSTKLEDSAMYFCASSEFLRKSQYFGPGTRLLVL.